This TCR beta chain was sequenced for a study of tumor and adjacent non-tumor tissue in lung cancer. Overall study context: The cohort had approximately 13 adenocarcinoma, 2 squamous cell and 1 small cell patients. Samples averaged approximately 3.9 million productive TCRbeta reads each.

This sample's RNA came from whole unsorted tissue. More than 3 cm separated this lung sample from the edge of the tumor. A modified ARM-PCR protocol with three rounds of nested PCR amplified TCRbeta. TCRdb analysed the multiplex PCR reads with MiXCR anew, one entry per CDR3 protein. The sample contains 40,000 to 50,000 distinct CDR3 sequences, less than 70% of which appear only once. This CDR3 spans 15 amino acids. Per the germline V gene, CDR1 is MNHEY and CDR2 is SVGAGI. The V and J ends lost 7 bases and 8 bases respectively, with 20 bases between them. The rearrangement joins TRBV6-5 to TRBJ1-4; maybe TRBD1 (5 bases). This clonotype was obtained from a woman aged 70-85 years with non-small cell lung cancer. Sequencing was performed on distant non-tumor lung tissue. The CDR3 nucleotides read TGTGCCAGCATTTATTCGGGGCTTAAGCAAGAAAAACTGTTTTTT. Protein: CASIYSGLKQEKLFF.